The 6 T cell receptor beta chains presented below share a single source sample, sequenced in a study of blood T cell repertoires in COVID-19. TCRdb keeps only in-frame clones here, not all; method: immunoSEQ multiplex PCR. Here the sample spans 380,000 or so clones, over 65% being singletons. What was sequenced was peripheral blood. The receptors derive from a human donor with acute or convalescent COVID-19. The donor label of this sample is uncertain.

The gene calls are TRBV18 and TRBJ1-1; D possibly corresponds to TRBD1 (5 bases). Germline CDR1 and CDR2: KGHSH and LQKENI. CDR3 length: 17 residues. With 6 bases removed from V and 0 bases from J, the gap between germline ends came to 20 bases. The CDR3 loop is CASSSRKGFGMNTEAFF. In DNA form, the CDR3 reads TGTGCCAGCTCTTCCCGGAAGGGGTTTGGGATGAACACTGAAGCTTTCTTT. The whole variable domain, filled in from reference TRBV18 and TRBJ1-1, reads NAGVMQNPRHLVRRRGQEARLRCSPMKGHSHVYWYRQLPEEGLKFMVYLQKENIIDESGMPKERFSAEFPKEGPSILRIQQVVRGDSAAYFCASSSRKGFGMNTEAFFGQGTRLTVV.

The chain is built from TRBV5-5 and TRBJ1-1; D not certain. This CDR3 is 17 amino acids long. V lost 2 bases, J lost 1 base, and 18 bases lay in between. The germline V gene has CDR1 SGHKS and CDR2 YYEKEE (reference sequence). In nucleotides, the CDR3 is TGTGCCAGCAGCTTCCCCGGAGGACCTTTAAGGAACACTGAAGCTTTCTTT. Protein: CASSFPGGPLRNTEAFF.

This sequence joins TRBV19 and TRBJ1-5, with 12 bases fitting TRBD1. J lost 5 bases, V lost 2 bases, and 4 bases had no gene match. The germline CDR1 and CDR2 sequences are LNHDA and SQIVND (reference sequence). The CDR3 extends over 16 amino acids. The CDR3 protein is CASSIKGQGAYQPQHF. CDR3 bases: TGTGCCAGTAGTATAAAGGGACAGGGGGCATATCAGCCCCAGCATTTT.

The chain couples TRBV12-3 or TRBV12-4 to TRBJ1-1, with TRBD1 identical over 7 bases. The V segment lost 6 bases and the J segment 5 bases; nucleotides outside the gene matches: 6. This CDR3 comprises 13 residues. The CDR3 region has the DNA TGTGCCAGCAGCAAGACAGGGAGGACTGAAGCTTTCTTT. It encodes CASSKTGRTEAFF.

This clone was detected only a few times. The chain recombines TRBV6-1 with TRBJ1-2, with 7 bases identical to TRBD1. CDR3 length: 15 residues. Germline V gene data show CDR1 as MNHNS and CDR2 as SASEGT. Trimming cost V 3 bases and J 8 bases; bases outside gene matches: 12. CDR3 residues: CASSDQTTGADGYTF. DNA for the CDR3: TGTGCCAGCAGTGACCAAACTACAGGGGCTGACGGCTACACCTTC.

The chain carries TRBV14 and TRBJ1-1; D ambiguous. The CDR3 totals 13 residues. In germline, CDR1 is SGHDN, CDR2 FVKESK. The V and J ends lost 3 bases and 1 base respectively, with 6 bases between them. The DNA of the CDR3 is TGTGCCAGCAGCCAGGAGAGGAACACTGAAGCTTTCTTT. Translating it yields CASSQERNTEAFF.